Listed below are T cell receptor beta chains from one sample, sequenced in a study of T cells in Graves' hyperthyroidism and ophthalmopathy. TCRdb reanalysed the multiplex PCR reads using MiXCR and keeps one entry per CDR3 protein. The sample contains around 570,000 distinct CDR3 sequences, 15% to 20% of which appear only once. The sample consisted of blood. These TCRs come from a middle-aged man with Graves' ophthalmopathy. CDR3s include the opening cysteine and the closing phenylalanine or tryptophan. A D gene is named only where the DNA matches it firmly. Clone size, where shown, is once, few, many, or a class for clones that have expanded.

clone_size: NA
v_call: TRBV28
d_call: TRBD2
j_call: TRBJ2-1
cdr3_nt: TGTGCCAGCAGTCATTCACAAGCGGGGGTATACAATGAGCAGTTCTTC
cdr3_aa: CASSHSQAGVYNEQFF

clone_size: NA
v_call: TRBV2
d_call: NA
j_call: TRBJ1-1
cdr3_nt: TGTGCCAGCCTTATTTCGGAGAACACTGAAGCTTTCTTT
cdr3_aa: CASLISENTEAFF

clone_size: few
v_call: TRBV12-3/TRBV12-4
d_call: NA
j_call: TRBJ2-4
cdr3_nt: TGTGCCAGCAGTTTCCAGAGGACAGCCAAAAACATTCAGTACTTC
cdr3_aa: CASSFQRTAKNIQYF

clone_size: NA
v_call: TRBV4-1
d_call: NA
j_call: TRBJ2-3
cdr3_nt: TGCGCCAGCAGCTCGTCAGAAGGGGAAAGAGATACGCAGTATTTT
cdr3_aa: CASSSSEGERDTQYF

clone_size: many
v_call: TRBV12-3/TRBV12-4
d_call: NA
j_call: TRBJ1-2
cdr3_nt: TGTGCCAGCAGTTTGCGTTCTGACTATGGCTACACCTTC
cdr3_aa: CASSLRSDYGYTF

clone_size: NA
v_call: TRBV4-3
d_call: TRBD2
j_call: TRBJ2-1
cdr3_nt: TGCGCCAGCAGCCAAGGGGCTAGCGGGAGGCAGGCCAATGAGCAGTTCTTC
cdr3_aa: CASSQGASGRQANEQFF

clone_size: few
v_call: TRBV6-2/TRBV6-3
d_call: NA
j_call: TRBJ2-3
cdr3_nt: TGTGCCAGCAGTTATGAGGGACTCCAAATACGAGATACGCAGTATTTT
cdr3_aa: CASSYEGLQIRDTQYF

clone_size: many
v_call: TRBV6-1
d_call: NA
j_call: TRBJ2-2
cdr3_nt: TGTGCCAGCAGTGGCGACTACGGGGAGCTGTTTTTT
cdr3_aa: CASSGDYGELFF

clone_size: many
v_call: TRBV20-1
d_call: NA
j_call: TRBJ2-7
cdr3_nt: TGCAGTGCCCCGCTAGAGGCCTCCTACGAGCAGTACTTC
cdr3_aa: CSAPLEASYEQYF

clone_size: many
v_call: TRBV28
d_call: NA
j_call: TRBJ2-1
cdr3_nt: TGTGCCAGCAGTTTAGGCCTGGATGAGCAGTTCTTC
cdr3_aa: CASSLGLDEQFF

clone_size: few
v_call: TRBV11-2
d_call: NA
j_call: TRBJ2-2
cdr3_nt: TGTGCCAGCAGCTTAACGTCCGACACCGGGGAGCTGTTTTTT
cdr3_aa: CASSLTSDTGELFF

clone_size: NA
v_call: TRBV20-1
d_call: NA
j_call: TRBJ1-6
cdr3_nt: TGCAGTGCTAGAGATAGAATGAGGGCATATTTTGGTTCACCCCTCCACTTT
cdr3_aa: CSARDRMRAYFGSPLHF

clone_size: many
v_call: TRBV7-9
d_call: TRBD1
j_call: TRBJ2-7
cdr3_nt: TGTGCCAGCAGCCGAGCAGGGGGAAAGCACGAGCAGTACTTC
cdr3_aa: CASSRAGGKHEQYF

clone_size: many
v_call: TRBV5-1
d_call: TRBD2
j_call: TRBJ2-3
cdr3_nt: TGCGCCAGCAGCGTGCTAGCGGGGGGGAACACAGATACGCAGTATTTT
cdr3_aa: CASSVLAGGNTDTQYF

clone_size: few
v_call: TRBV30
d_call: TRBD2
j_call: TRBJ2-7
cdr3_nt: TGTGCCTGGAGTGTGCGGGAGGGCGTGGGGCAGTACTTC
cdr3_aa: CAWSVREGVGQYF

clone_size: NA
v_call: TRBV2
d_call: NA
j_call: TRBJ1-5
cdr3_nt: TGTGCCAGCAGTAGGGGGTTTAGCAATCAGCCCCAGCATTTT
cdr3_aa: CASSRGFSNQPQHF

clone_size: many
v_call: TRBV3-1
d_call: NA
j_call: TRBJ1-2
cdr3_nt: TGTGCCAGCAGCCATCAGGGGCCGGGCTATGGCTACACCTTC
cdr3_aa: CASSHQGPGYGYTF

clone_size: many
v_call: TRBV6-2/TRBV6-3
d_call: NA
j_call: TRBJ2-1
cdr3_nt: TGTGCCAGCAGTTACTTTTGGGATACCTCCTACAATGAGCAGTTCTTC
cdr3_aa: CASSYFWDTSYNEQFF

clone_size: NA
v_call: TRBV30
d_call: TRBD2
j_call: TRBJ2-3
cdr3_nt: TGTGCCTTCCTACTAGCGGGGGGTTCAAATACGCAGTATTTT
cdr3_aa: CAFLLAGGSNTQYF

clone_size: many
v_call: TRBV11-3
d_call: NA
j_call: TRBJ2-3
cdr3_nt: TGTGCCAGCAGCCGAGGCCCTACAGATACGCAGTATTTT
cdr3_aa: CASSRGPTDTQYF

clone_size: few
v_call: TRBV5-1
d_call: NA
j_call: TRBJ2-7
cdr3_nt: TGCGCCAGCAGCACGAACGTAGGTCCTGGTTACGAGCAGTACTTC
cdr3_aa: CASSTNVGPGYEQYF

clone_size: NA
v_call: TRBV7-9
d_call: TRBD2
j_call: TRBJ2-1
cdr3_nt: TGTGCCAGCAGCCTCCGGGGCGGGGGGGCCGCCGGGCAGTTCTTC
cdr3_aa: CASSLRGGGAAGQFF

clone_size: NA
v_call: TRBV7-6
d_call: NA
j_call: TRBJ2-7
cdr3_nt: TGTGCCAGCAGCTTAGCGGGTAGAATGGAGCAGTACTTC
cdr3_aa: CASSLAGRMEQYF

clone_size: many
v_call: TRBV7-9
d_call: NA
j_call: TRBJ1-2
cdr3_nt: TGTGCCAGCAGTTCACGGGGGGGATTTGATGGCTACACCTTC
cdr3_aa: CASSSRGGFDGYTF

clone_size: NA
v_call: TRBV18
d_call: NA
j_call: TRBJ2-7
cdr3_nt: TGTGCCAGCTCACCAGGAGGGGAGGACGAGCAGTACTTC
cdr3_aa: CASSPGGEDEQYF

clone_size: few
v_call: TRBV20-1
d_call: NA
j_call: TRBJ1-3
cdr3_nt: TGCAGTGCTAGAGCGGACGGGAGCTCTGGAAACACCATATATTTT
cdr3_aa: CSARADGSSGNTIYF

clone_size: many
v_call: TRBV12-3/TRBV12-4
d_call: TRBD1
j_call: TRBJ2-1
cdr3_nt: TGTGCCAGCAGTCCTACAGGGGGCGGCACGCAGTTCTTC
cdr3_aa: CASSPTGGGTQFF

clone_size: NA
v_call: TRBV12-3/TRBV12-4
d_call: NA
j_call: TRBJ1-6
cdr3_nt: TGTGCCAGCAGTTTAATGAGAACAGGGTCCTCTTCCTTAGTCCACTTT
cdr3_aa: CASSLMRTGSSSLVHF

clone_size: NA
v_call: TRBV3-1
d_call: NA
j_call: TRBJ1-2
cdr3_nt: TGTGCCAGCAGAGGGACTCTCGGTGGAGGCTACACCTTC
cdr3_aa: CASRGTLGGGYTF

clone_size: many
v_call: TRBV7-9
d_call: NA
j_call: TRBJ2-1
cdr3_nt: TGTGCCAGCAGCCCGTCTGGCATGAGGCCCTACCAGTTCTTC
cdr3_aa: CASSPSGMRPYQFF

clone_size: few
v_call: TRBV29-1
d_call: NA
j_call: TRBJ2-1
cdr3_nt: TGCAGCGTTGCTTTGCCGACTAACCTTTCCTACAATGAGCAGTTCTTC
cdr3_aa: CSVALPTNLSYNEQFF

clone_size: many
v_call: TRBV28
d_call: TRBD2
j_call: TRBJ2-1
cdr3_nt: TGTGCCAGCAACGGGCTAGCGGGAGTGGGGGAGCAGTTCTTC
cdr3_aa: CASNGLAGVGEQFF

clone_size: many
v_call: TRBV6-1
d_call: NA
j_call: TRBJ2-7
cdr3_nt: TGTGCCAGCAGTGAAGGAGGGTACGAGCAGTACTTC
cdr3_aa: CASSEGGYEQYF

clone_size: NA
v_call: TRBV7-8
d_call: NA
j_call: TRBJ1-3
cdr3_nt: TGTGCCAGCAGCTTAGTGGCTAGCCGGGGGCAAAACACCATATATTTT
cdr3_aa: CASSLVASRGQNTIYF

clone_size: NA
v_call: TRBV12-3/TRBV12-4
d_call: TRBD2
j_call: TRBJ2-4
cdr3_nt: TGTGCCAGCAGTTCTTCTAGCGGGGGGGCCAAAAACATTCAGTACTTC
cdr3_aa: CASSSSSGGAKNIQYF

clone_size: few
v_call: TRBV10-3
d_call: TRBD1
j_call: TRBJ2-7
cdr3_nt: TGTGCCACTCGACAGGGGGTAACCTACGAGCAGTACTTC
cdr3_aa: CATRQGVTYEQYF

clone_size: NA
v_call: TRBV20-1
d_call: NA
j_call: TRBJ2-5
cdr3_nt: TGCAGTGCTACCCATTATGGTAGGGGCCAAGTTGAGACCCAGTACTTC
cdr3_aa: CSATHYGRGQVETQYF